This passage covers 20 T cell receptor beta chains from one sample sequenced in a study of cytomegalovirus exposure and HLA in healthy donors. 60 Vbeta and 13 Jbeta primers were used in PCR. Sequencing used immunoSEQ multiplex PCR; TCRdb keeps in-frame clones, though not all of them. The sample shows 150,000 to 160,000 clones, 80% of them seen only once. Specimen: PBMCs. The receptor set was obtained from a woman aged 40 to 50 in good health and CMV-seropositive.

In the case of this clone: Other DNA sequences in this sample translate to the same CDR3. CDR3 region: CASSFLAGVTYNEQFF. CDR3 coding DNA: TGCGCCAGCAGCTTCCTAGCGGGAGTAACCTACAATGAGCAGTTCTTC. V is TRBV5-1 and J is TRBJ2-1, with 10 positions matching TRBD2. The CDR3 is made up of 16 amino acids. The J segment lost 2 bases and the V segment lost 2 bases, leaving 4 bases of the junction unmatched. Germline V gene data show CDR1 as SGHRS and CDR2 as YFSETQ. Full variable domain (remainder filled in from reference TRBV5-1 and TRBJ2-1): KAGVTQTPRYLIKTRGQQVTLSCSPISGHRSVSWYQQTPGQGLQFLFEYFSETQRNKGNFPGRFSGRQFSNSRSEMNVSTLELGDSALYLCASSFLAGVTYNEQFFGPGTRLTVL.

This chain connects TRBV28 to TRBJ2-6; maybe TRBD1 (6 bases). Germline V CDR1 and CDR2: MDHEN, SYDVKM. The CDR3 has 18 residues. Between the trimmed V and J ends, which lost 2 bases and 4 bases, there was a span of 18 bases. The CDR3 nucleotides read TGTGCCAGCAGTTTAATTTTTTACAGGGAAGGCGGGGCCAACGTCCTGACTTTC. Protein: CASSLIFYREGGANVLTF.

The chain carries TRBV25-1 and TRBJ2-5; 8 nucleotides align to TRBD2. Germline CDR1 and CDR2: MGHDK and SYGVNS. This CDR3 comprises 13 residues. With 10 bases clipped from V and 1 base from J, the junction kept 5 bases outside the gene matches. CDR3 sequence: CATETSAQETQYF. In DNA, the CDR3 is TGTGCCACCGAGACTAGCGCCCAAGAGACCCAGTACTTC.

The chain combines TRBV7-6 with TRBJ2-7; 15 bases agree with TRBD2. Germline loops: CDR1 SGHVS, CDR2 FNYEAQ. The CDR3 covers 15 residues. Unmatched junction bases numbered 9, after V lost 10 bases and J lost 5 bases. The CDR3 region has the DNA TGTGCCACCTCTCCGGGACTAGCGGGAGGCCACGAGCAGTACTTC. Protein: CATSPGLAGGHEQYF.

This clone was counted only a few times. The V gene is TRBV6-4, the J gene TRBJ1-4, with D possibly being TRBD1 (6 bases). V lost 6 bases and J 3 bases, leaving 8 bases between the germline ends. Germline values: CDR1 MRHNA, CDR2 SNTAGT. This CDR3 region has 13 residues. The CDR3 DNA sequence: TGTGCCAGCAGGGGGGCAGCTAATGAAAAACTGTTTTTT. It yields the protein CASRGAANEKLFF.

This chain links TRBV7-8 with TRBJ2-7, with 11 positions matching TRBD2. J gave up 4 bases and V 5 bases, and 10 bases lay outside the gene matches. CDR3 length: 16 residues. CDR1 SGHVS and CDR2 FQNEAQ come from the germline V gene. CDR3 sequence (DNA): TGTGCCAGCAGCCAGGGGACCGGGACTAGCGGTTACGAGCAGTACTTC. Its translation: CASSQGTGTSGYEQYF.

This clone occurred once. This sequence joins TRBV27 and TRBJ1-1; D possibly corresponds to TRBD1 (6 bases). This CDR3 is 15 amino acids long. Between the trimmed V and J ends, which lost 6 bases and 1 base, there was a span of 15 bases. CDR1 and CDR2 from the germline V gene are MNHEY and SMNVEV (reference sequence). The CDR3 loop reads CASRIRDIPNTEAFF. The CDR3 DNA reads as TGTGCCAGCAGAATAAGGGACATCCCGAACACTGAAGCTTTCTTT.

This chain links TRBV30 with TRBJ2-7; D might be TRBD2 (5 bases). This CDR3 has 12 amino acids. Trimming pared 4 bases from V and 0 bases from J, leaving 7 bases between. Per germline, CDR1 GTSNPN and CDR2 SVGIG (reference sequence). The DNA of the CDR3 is TGTGCCTGGATGGGGAGCTCCTACGAGCAGTACTTC. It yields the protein CAWMGSSYEQYF.

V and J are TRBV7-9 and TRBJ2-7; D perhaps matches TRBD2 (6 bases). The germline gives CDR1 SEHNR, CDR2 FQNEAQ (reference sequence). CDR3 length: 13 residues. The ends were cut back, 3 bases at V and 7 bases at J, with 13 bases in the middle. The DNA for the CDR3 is TGTGCCAGCAGCTTTCTGGCGGGAAGAGAGCAGTACTTC. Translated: CASSFLAGREQYF.

The CDR3 region is CAISESTRKSKTVNTEAFF. The DNA of the CDR3 is TGTGCCATCAGTGAGTCGACTAGGAAATCCAAAACGGTGAACACTGAAGCTTTCTTT. V is TRBV10-3 and J is TRBJ1-1; D ambiguous. The germline V gene has CDR1 ENHRY and CDR2 SYGVKD. The CDR3 is 19 residues long. Trimming stripped 0 bases from V and 0 bases from J, with 20 bases between.

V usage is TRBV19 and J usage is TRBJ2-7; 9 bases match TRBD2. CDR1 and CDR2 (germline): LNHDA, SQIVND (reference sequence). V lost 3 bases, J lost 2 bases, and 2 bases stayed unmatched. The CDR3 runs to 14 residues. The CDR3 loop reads CASSIAGGTYEQYF. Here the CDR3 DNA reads TGTGCCAGTAGTATTGCGGGAGGGACCTACGAGCAGTACTTC. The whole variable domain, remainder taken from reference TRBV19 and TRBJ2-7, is DGGITQSPKYLFRKEGQNVTLSCEQNLNHDAMYWYRQDPGQGLRLIYYSQIVNDFQKGDIAEGYSVSREKKESFPLTVTSAQKNPTAFYLCASSIAGGTYEQYFGPGTRLTVT.

The CDR3 loop reads CASSLTGTEETQYF. CDR3 bases: TGTGCCAGCAGCTTGACCGGGACAGAAGAGACCCAGTACTTC. The chain uses TRBV5-6 and TRBJ2-5; TRBD1 matches at 7 bases. This CDR3 spans 14 amino acids. Germline CDR1 reads SGHDT; CDR2 reads YYEEEE. The junction had 3 bases not matched to a gene; V was cut back by 1 base and J by 3 bases.

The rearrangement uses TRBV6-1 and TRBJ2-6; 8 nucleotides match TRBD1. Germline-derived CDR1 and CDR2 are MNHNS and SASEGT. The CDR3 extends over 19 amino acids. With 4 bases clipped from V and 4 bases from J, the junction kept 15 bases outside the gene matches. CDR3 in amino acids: CASSVRNGQGLLGANVLTF. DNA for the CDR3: TGTGCCAGCAGTGTCCGCAATGGACAGGGCTTACTCGGGGCCAACGTCCTGACTTTC.

The CDR3 here is CASSLVGLAGAGTDTQYF. As DNA, the CDR3 is TGTGCCAGCAGCTTAGTAGGGCTAGCGGGAGCTGGCACAGATACGCAGTATTTT. The V call is TRBV11-1, the J call TRBJ2-3; the match to TRBD2 covers 10 bases. With 1 base clipped from V and 1 base from J, the junction kept 8 bases outside the gene matches. CDR3 length equals 18 residues. Germline loops: CDR1 SGHAT, CDR2 FQDESV (reference sequence).

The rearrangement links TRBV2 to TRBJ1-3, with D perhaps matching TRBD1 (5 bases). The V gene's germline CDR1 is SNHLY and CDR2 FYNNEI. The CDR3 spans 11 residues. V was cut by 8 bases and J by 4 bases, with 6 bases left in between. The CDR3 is CASQGGNTIYF. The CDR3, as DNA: TGTGCCAGCCAGGGAGGAAACACCATATATTTT.

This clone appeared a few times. CDR3 region: CASSQGPSSGRANEQFF. Written as DNA, the CDR3 is TGTGCCAGCAGCCAAGGCCCTTCTAGCGGGAGGGCCAATGAGCAGTTCTTC. The genes are TRBV4-2 and TRBJ2-1; 12 nucleotides match TRBD2. There are 17 residues in the CDR3. V shed 1 base and J 6 bases; nucleotides not matched to a gene: 7. Germline CDR1 and CDR2: LGHNA and YNFKEQ.

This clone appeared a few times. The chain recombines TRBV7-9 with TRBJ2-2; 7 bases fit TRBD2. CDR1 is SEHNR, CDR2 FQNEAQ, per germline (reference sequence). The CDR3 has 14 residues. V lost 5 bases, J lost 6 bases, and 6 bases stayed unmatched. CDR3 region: CASSPGLVPGELFF. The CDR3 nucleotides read TGTGCCAGCAGCCCCGGACTAGTTCCCGGGGAGCTGTTTTTT.

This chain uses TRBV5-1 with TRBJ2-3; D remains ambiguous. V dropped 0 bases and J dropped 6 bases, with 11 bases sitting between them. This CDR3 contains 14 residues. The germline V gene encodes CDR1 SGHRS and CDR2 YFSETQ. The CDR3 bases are TGCGCCAGCAGCTTGGTGCTCCGAGCGGATACGCAGTATTTT. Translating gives CASSLVLRADTQYF.

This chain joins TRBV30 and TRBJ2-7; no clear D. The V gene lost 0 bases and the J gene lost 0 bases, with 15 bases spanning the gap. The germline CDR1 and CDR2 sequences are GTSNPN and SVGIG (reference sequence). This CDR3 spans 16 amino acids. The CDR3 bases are TGTGCCTGGAGTGTACCCCCGCCCCAGGCCTCCTACGAGCAGTACTTC. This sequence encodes CAWSVPPPQASYEQYF. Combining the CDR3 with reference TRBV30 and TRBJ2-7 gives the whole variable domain SQTIHQWPATLVQPVGSPLSLECTVEGTSNPNLYWYRQAAGRGLQLLFYSVGIGQISSEVPQNLSASRPQDRQFILSSKKLLLSDSGFYLCAWSVPPPQASYEQYFGPGTRLTVT.

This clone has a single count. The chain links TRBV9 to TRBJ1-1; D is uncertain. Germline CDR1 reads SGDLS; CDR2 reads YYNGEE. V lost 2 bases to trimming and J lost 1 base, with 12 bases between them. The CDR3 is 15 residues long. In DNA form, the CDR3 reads TGTGCCAGCAGCGTGACGATGGGAGGGAACACTGAAGCTTTCTTT. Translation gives CASSVTMGGNTEAFF.